Detailed here is one TCR beta chain. TCRdb itself ran the RT-PCR reads through MiXCR, one entry per CDR3 protein. Of about 700,000 distinct CDR3 sequences listed, more than 13% were seen once; the top ten hold 3.6%. The CDR3 runs to 14 residues. The germline CDR1 and CDR2 sequences are DFQATT and SNEGSKA (reference sequence). V lost 4 bases to trimming and J lost 4 bases; unmatched junction nucleotides: 8. Sequences were obtained from memory CD4+ T cells from blood. The TCR was taken from a female donor in good health, serving as a healthy control. This chain joins TRBV20-1 and TRBJ1-2; 8 bases align to TRBD1. In DNA, the CDR3 is TGCAGTGCTAAACTACAGGGGACAGGCTATGGCTACACCTTC. It is translated as CSAKLQGTGYGYTF.